The 13 T cell receptor beta chains in this list originate from one sample, sequenced in a study of cytomegalovirus exposure and HLA in healthy donors. PCR used 60 Vbeta primers and 13 Jbeta primers. TCRdb's copy holds only in-frame clones and misses some; the assay was immunoSEQ multiplex PCR. The sample lists 95,000 to 150,000 clones, around three quarters occurring once. The sample was PBMCs. The receptor set was obtained from a woman aged 45-59 years in good health and CMV-seronegative.

The CDR3 sequence is CASSLVGADYNEQFF. The CDR3 nucleotides read TGTGCCAGCAGCTTAGTGGGAGCCGACTACAATGAGCAGTTCTTC. V gene TRBV7-9 combines with J gene TRBJ2-1; perhaps TRBD2 as D (5 bases). The CDR3 is made up of 15 amino acids. Per germline, CDR1 SEHNR and CDR2 FQNEAQ (reference sequence). The V end was cut by 1 base, the J end by 3 bases, with 10 bases between.

This chain uses TRBV4-3 with TRBJ2-1; 7 bases match TRBD2. This CDR3 is 15 amino acids long. The ends lost 1 base at V and 5 bases at J; junction bases unmatched: 5. Germline V lookup: CDR1 LGHNA, CDR2 YSLEER. CDR3 bases: TGCGCCAGCAGCCAAGGGTGGGAGGGGAACAATGAGCAGTTCTTC. Protein product: CASSQGWEGNNEQFF.

This clone showed up just once. The genes are TRBV6-5 and TRBJ2-1; maybe TRBD1 (6 bases). Germline lookup yields CDR1 MNHEY and CDR2 SVGAGI. CDR3 length equals 13 residues. Trimming stripped 6 bases from V and 6 bases from J, with 12 bases between. In DNA form, the CDR3 reads TGTGCCAGCAGGGGGGCCCTACCCAATGAGCAGTTCTTC. It codes for CASRGALPNEQFF.

This rearrangement joins TRBV6-5 to TRBJ2-2; 8 bases fit TRBD1. V shed 6 bases, J shed 7 bases, and the junction held 10 bases outside the gene matches. The germline CDR1 and CDR2 sequences are MNHEY and SVGAGI. This CDR3 contains 15 residues. CDR3: CASRRTGLKNGELFF. Here the CDR3 DNA reads TGTGCCAGCAGGCGGACAGGGCTCAAGAACGGGGAGCTGTTTTTT.

The chain carries TRBV21-1 and TRBJ1-3. TRBV21-1 is listed as a pseudogene. This CDR3 contains 15 residues. Here the CDR3 reads CASSKRGREGNTIYF. CDR3 in DNA: TGTGCCAGCAGCAAACGGGGTAGGGAGGGAAACACCATATATTTT.

This chain uses TRBV27 with TRBJ1-5, with D perhaps matching TRBD1 (5 bases). This CDR3 spans 15 amino acids. V dropped 0 bases and J dropped 3 bases, with 9 bases sitting between them. CDR1 is MNHEY and CDR2 is SMNVEV in the germline V gene (reference sequence). The CDR3, as DNA: TGTGCCAGCAGTTTATCCTGGGGGGACAATCAGCCCCAGCATTTT. Encoded protein: CASSLSWGDNQPQHF.

This clone turned up a few times. The chain links TRBV7-2 to TRBJ2-7; D is unclear. V gave up 6 bases and J gave up 6 bases, with 15 bases separating them. The CDR3 is made up of 13 amino acids. Germline-derived CDR1 and CDR2 are SGHTA and FQGNSA. The CDR3 loop is CASSSVTLREQYF. CDR3 sequence (DNA): TGTGCCAGCAGTTCCGTGACTCTCCGCGAGCAGTACTTC. Supplemented by reference TRBV7-2 and TRBJ2-7, the full variable domain reads GAGVSQSPSNKVTEKGKDVELRCDPISGHTALYWYRQSLGQGLEFLIYFQGNSAPDKSGLPSDRFSAERTGGSVSTLTIQRTQQEDSAVYLCASSSVTLREQYFGPGTRLTVT.

The chain recombines TRBV20-1 with TRBJ2-7; D unresolved. The CDR3 sequence is 10 residues long. Trimming took off 2 bases at V and 6 bases at J, with 5 bases between the two ends. CDR1 and CDR2 (germline): DFQATT, SNEGSKA (reference sequence). The CDR3 DNA reads TGCAGTGCTAGACTTTTCGAGCAGTACTTC. Its protein is CSARLFEQYF.

The CDR3 DNA reads as TGTGCCAGCAGCCCGGGACAGGGGTTAATCGAGCAGTACTTC. Translating it yields CASSPGQGLIEQYF. The chain combines TRBV6-5 with TRBJ2-7, with TRBD1 matching over 10 bases. Germline trimming cut 6 bases from V and 6 bases from J; bases unmatched to any gene: 8. Germline lookup yields CDR1 MNHEY and CDR2 SVGAGI. This CDR3 has 14 amino acids.

In DNA form, the CDR3 reads TGTGCCAGCAGTTTAGGGGCTAGCGGGAGTTTCGAGACCCAGTACTTC. Residues: CASSLGASGSFETQYF. The chain combines TRBV28 with TRBJ2-5; TRBD2 matches 10 bases. Germline values: CDR1 MDHEN, CDR2 SYDVKM. V gave up 2 bases and J gave up 5 bases; unmatched junction bases: 8. The CDR3 is made up of 16 amino acids.

This chain joins TRBV2 and TRBJ1-2; no firm D call. The CDR3 has 13 residues. The germline V gene has CDR1 SNHLY and CDR2 FYNNEI. With 8 bases removed from V and 0 bases from J, the gap between germline ends came to 10 bases. The CDR3 DNA reads as TGTGCCAGCTGGCCTGGAGCTAACTATGGCTACACCTTC. This codes for CASWPGANYGYTF.

The chain carries TRBV5-1 and TRBJ1-1, with D tentatively TRBD1 (5 bases). Looked up from germline, CDR1 is SGHRS and CDR2 is YFSETQ. V was cut by 4 bases and J by 1 base, with 11 bases left in between. The CDR3 has 14 residues. CDR3 DNA: TGCGCCAGCAGCCCGTGGACACCGAACACTGAAGCTTTCTTT. Amino acid sequence: CASSPWTPNTEAFF.

V gene TRBV7-2 combines with J gene TRBJ2-5, with 8 bases matching TRBD1. The CDR3 length is 13 residues. J gave up 5 bases and V 5 bases, and 4 bases lay outside the gene matches. Germline CDR1 is SGHTA and CDR2 is FQGNSA. The CDR3 spells CASSMGQAETQYF. The CDR3 nucleotides read TGTGCCAGCAGCATGGGACAGGCGGAGACCCAGTACTTC.